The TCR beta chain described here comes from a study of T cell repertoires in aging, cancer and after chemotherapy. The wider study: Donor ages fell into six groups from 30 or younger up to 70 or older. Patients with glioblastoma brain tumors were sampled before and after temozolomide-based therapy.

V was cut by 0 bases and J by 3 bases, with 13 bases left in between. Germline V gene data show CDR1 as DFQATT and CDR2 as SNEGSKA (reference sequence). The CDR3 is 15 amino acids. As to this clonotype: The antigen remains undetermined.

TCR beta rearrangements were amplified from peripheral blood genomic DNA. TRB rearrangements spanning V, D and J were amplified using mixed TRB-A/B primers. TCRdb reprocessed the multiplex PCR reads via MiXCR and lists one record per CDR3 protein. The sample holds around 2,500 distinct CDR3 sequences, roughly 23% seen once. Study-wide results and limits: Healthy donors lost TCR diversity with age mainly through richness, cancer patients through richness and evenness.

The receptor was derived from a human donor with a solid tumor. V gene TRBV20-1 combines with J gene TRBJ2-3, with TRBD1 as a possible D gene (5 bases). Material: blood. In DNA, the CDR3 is TGCAGTGCTAGAGATTGGGGCCTGCAGACAGATACGCAGTATTTT. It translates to CSARDWGLQTDTQYF.